The rows below give T cell receptor beta chains drawn from one sample of a study of T cells after yellow fever vaccination. TCRdb reanalysed the 5' RACE reads using MiXCR and keeps one entry per CDR3 protein. The table records about 330,000 distinct CDR3 sequences, around 6.8% of them present only once. Sequenced material: PBMCs, taken about 41 days after the first yellow fever vaccination. These receptors were obtained from a man younger than 30 who received the YFV17D yellow fever vaccine. CDR3s include the opening cysteine and the closing phenylalanine or tryptophan. A D gene is named only where the DNA matches it firmly. Only some rows state a clone size, as once, few, many or a class for expanded clones.

d_call,v_call,clone_size,j_call,cdr3_aa,cdr3_nt
NA,TRBV7-9,few,TRBJ2-3,CASSLHRLSTDTQYF,TGTGCCAGCAGCTTACACAGACTTAGCACAGATACGCAGTATTTT
TRBD2,TRBV28,many,TRBJ2-4,CASSSGGVKNIQYF,TGTGCCAGCAGTTCGGGGGGAGTCAAAAACATTCAGTACTTC
TRBD2,TRBV20-1,NA,TRBJ2-5,CSARASGEQETQYF,TGCAGTGCTAGGGCTAGCGGGGAACAAGAGACCCAGTACTTC
NA,TRBV20-1,NA,TRBJ1-3,CSARKQTSGNTIYF,TGCAGTGCTAGAAAACAGACCTCTGGAAACACCATATATTTT
NA,TRBV5-5,many,TRBJ2-2,CASSFSPTGELFF,TGTGCCAGCAGCTTTAGCCCCACCGGGGAGCTGTTTTTT
NA,TRBV7-9,NA,TRBJ1-4,CASSLAVSEKLFF,TGTGCCAGCAGCTTGGCGGTCTCGGAAAAACTGTTTTTT
NA,TRBV6-1,NA,TRBJ2-4,CASTPTGEGDIQYF,TGTGCCAGCACCCCGACAGGGGAGGGGGACATTCAGTACTTC
TRBD1,TRBV9,NA,TRBJ2-1,CASSVSGQDFPNEQFF,TGTGCCAGCAGCGTGAGTGGACAGGATTTCCCTAATGAGCAGTTCTTC
NA,TRBV5-5,few,TRBJ2-3,CASSSGPDTDTQYF,TGTGCCAGCAGCTCCGGACCAGACACAGATACGCAGTATTTT
NA,TRBV5-1,NA,TRBJ2-1,CASSSDSGTYNEQFF,TGCGCCAGCAGCTCCGACAGCGGTACCTACAATGAGCAGTTCTTC
NA,TRBV30,few,TRBJ1-6,CAWSRENSGGSPLHF,TGTGCCTGGAGTCGAGAAAACTCAGGTGGTTCACCCCTCCACTTT
NA,TRBV9,few,TRBJ1-2,CASSVNPGGEGGTGYTF,TGTGCCAGCAGCGTCAACCCCGGCGGGGAGGGCGGGACTGGCTACACCTTC
TRBD2,TRBV2,NA,TRBJ2-3,CASTPRGGGADTQYF,TGTGCCAGCACCCCGAGGGGCGGGGGGGCCGATACGCAGTATTTT
TRBD2,TRBV10-3,many,TRBJ2-3,CASMASGSTDTQYF,TGTGCCTCGATGGCTAGCGGAAGCACAGATACGCAGTATTTT
NA,TRBV18,NA,TRBJ2-1,CASSPLSGNYNEQFF,TGTGCCAGCTCACCACTATCAGGCAACTACAATGAGCAGTTCTTC
TRBD1,TRBV29-1,NA,TRBJ2-1,CSVEQGAPNEQFF,TGCAGCGTTGAACAGGGGGCTCCCAATGAGCAGTTCTTC
TRBD2,TRBV30,few,TRBJ2-5,CAWRLAVRETQYF,TGTGCCTGGCGGCTAGCGGTACGCGAGACCCAGTACTTC
TRBD2,TRBV5-4,few,TRBJ2-3,CASSFPGGSTDTQYF,TGTGCCAGCAGCTTCCCGGGGGGGAGCACAGATACGCAGTATTTT
NA,TRBV4-3,many,TRBJ2-5,CASSRDWQETQYF,TGCGCCAGCAGCCGGGACTGGCAAGAGACCCAGTACTTC
NA,TRBV7-2,NA,TRBJ1-6,CASSSTQPGLNSPLHF,TGTGCCAGCAGCTCCACCCAACCAGGACTAAATTCACCCCTCCACTTT
TRBD1,TRBV7-8,NA,TRBJ2-5,CASSSNRGPQETQYF,TGTGCCAGCAGTTCAAACAGGGGGCCCCAAGAGACCCAGTACTTC
TRBD1,TRBV10-3,NA,TRBJ1-1,CAISDYGGGGINTEAFF,TGTGCCATCAGTGATTATGGAGGGGGCGGTATTAACACTGAAGCTTTCTTT
TRBD1,TRBV4-3,few,TRBJ2-1,CASSQGSGTGLYNEQFF,TGCGCCAGCAGCCAAGGGTCCGGGACAGGGCTATACAATGAGCAGTTCTTC
NA,TRBV20-1,NA,TRBJ1-5,CSARASDQPQHF,TGCAGTGCTAGAGCGTCCGATCAGCCCCAGCATTTT
NA,TRBV30,few,TRBJ1-4,CAWSKGSGEKLFF,TGTGCCTGGAGTAAGGGGTCCGGAGAAAAACTGTTTTTT
NA,TRBV6-5,NA,TRBJ2-3,CASSYQGQSTDTQYF,TGTGCCAGCAGTTACCAAGGCCAAAGCACAGATACGCAGTATTTT
NA,TRBV7-2,NA,TRBJ1-5,CASSLVGGAYDQPQHF,TGTGCCAGCAGCTTAGTGGGGGGCGCTTACGATCAGCCCCAGCATTTT
NA,TRBV27,few,TRBJ2-7,CASSSQGLAEQYF,TGTGCCAGCAGTTCACAGGGACTCGCCGAGCAGTACTTC
NA,TRBV7-3,few,TRBJ2-3,CASSLWGRGSTDTQYF,TGTGCCAGCAGCTTATGGGGTAGGGGGAGCACAGATACGCAGTATTTT
TRBD1,TRBV14,few,TRBJ1-2,CASSRGTGFYGYTF,TGTGCCAGCAGCCGAGGGACAGGGTTTTACGGCTACACCTTC
TRBD2,TRBV30,few,TRBJ2-7,CAWTMAGVRYEQYF,TGTGCCTGGACCATGGCGGGGGTTCGTTACGAGCAGTACTTC
NA,TRBV5-1,few,TRBJ2-5,CASSLQNQETQYF,TGCGCCAGCAGCTTGCAGAACCAAGAGACCCAGTACTTC
TRBD1,TRBV6-5,few,TRBJ1-4,CASSYYPDRDWTNEKLFF,TGTGCCAGCAGTTACTATCCGGACAGGGATTGGACTAATGAAAAACTGTTTTTT
NA,TRBV9,few,TRBJ2-7,CASSVFGDSYEQYF,TGTGCCAGCAGCGTTTTTGGGGACTCCTACGAGCAGTACTTC
NA,TRBV10-3,NA,TRBJ1-3,CAIKSSHSGNTIYF,TGTGCCATCAAATCCAGCCACTCTGGAAACACCATATATTTT
NA,TRBV29-1,NA,TRBJ2-5,CSVAYQETQYF,TGCAGCGTTGCCTACCAAGAGACCCAGTACTTC
NA,TRBV20-1,few,TRBJ1-6,CSARELLSPLHF,TGCAGTGCTAGAGAGCTCCTTTCACCCCTCCACTTT
TRBD1,TRBV30,few,TRBJ2-7,CAWSGGTGAYEQYF,TGTGCCTGGAGTGGCGGGACAGGGGCCTACGAGCAGTACTTC
TRBD2,TRBV7-8,NA,TRBJ2-5,CASSRGTSGGQETQYF,TGTGCCAGCAGCCGAGGGACTAGCGGGGGGCAAGAGACCCAGTACTTC
TRBD2,TRBV6-5,few,TRBJ2-5,CASSYGRGGWETQYF,TGTGCCAGCAGTTACGGGCGGGGGGGCTGGGAGACCCAGTACTTC
NA,TRBV5-4,NA,TRBJ1-2,CASSLYGGGNYGYTF,TGTGCCAGCAGCTTGTATGGGGGCGGTAACTATGGCTACACCTTC
TRBD2,TRBV7-2,NA,TRBJ2-3,CASSLAPTSGGTDTQYF,TGTGCCAGCAGCTTAGCGCCTACTAGCGGGGGCACAGATACGCAGTATTTT
NA,TRBV3-1,NA,TRBJ2-2,CASSQDSGGVGELFF,TGTGCCAGCAGCCAAGACTCAGGGGGGGTCGGGGAGCTGTTTTTT
NA,TRBV5-1,few,TRBJ2-1,CASSGSIASLNEQFF,TGCGCCAGCAGCGGGTCCATAGCCTCCCTAAATGAGCAGTTCTTC
TRBD1,TRBV2,few,TRBJ2-6,CASNRPGTGNGANVLTF,TGTGCCAGCAACCGTCCCGGGACAGGGAATGGGGCCAACGTCCTGACTTTC
TRBD1,TRBV29-1,many,TRBJ2-4,CSVGQGDIQYF,TGCAGCGTTGGACAGGGTGACATTCAGTACTTC
NA,TRBV3-1,NA,TRBJ2-1,CASSQMPGAYNEQFF,TGTGCCAGCAGCCAAATGCCAGGGGCCTACAATGAGCAGTTCTTC
NA,TRBV27,few,TRBJ1-1,CASSLGGIRGTEAFF,TGTGCCAGCAGTTTAGGGGGGATCAGGGGAACTGAAGCTTTCTTT
NA,TRBV19,few,TRBJ2-2,CASRPPRESGELFF,TGTGCCAGCCGGCCCCCTCGGGAATCCGGGGAGCTGTTTTTT
NA,TRBV5-5,many,TRBJ2-4,CASRDREAKNIQYF,TGTGCCAGCCGAGACAGGGAGGCAAAAAACATTCAGTACTTC
TRBD2,TRBV4-2,NA,TRBJ2-5,CASSQDLAGGETQYF,TGTGCCAGCAGCCAAGACCTAGCGGGGGGGGAGACCCAGTACTTC
NA,TRBV4-1,once,TRBJ2-4,CASSTSLLAKNIQYF,TGCGCCAGCAGTACTTCCCTTCTAGCCAAAAACATTCAGTACTTC
NA,TRBV7-2,few,TRBJ1-5,CASSLETGPGPQHF,TGTGCCAGCAGCTTAGAGACAGGCCCAGGGCCCCAGCATTTT
NA,TRBV7-9,many,TRBJ2-5,CASSALGQETQYF,TGTGCCAGCAGCGCCCTAGGCCAAGAGACCCAGTACTTC
TRBD2,TRBV7-2,few,TRBJ2-5,CASSFQRGDRKTQYF,TGTGCCAGCAGCTTCCAGCGGGGGGACCGGAAGACCCAGTACTTC
NA,TRBV29-1,NA,TRBJ1-1,CSARTVGSEAFF,TGCAGCGCCCGTACTGTTGGGTCTGAAGCTTTCTTT
TRBD1,TRBV7-9,many,TRBJ1-2,CAGQGANYGYTF,TGTGCCGGACAGGGCGCTAACTATGGCTACACCTTC
TRBD2,TRBV4-1,NA,TRBJ2-3,CASSPRSRGGRDTQYF,TGCGCCAGCAGCCCCCGCTCGCGGGGGGGCCGAGATACGCAGTATTTT
NA,TRBV18,NA,TRBJ1-3,CASSPRGQSSGNTIYF,TGTGCCAGCTCACCGCGGGGACAAAGCTCTGGAAACACCATATATTTT
NA,TRBV5-1,NA,TRBJ1-6,CASSLDPGIGSPLHF,TGCGCCAGCAGCTTGGACCCGGGGATCGGCTCACCCCTCCACTTT